A single sample gave rise to the 7 T cell receptor beta chains below, sequenced in a study of regulatory and conventional T cells in RAG deficiency. Blood CD4+ CD25-low CD127-high conventional T cells supplied the genomic DNA template. Measured with immunoSEQ multiplex PCR; TCRdb has only the in-frame clones, and not every one. The profile covers approximately 22,000 clones, with nearly 96% appearing a single time and around 1.2% taken by the ten largest. These same data were also listed under a study on regulatory T cells. According to that study: The primer mix had 52 TRBV and 13 TRBJ primers.

Sequencing was done on a sample of CD25- CD4+ T cells sorted from blood. The receptor set was obtained from a human donor in good health.

The chain couples TRBV9 to TRBJ2-5; 9 positions agree with TRBD2. This CDR3 region has 17 residues. Germline CDR1 SGDLS, CDR2 YYNGEE. J gave up 0 bases and V 0 bases, and 6 bases lay outside the gene matches. CDR3 in DNA: TGTGCCAGCAGCGTAGGGCTAGCGGGGACGTACCAAGAGACCCAGTACTTC. Translated: CASSVGLAGTYQETQYF.

This clone was picked up one time. V is TRBV19 and J is TRBJ1-5; D might be TRBD1 (5 bases). There are 16 residues in the CDR3. V lost 7 bases to trimming and J lost 5 bases, with 21 bases between them. From germline, CDR1 is LNHDA and CDR2 SQIVND (reference sequence). The CDR3 is CASKSSVGVNYQPQHF. The CDR3 nucleotides are TGTGCCAGTAAATCGTCGGTAGGGGTTAATTATCAGCCCCAGCATTTT. Supplemented by reference TRBV19 and TRBJ1-5, the full variable domain reads DGGITQSPKYLFRKEGQNVTLSCEQNLNHDAMYWYRQDPGQGLRLIYYSQIVNDFQKGDIAEGYSVSREKKESFPLTVTSAQKNPTAFYLCASKSSVGVNYQPQHFGDGTRLSIL.

The chain joins TRBV19 to TRBJ1-5, with D possibly matching TRBD1 (5 bases). The V gene lost 3 bases and the J gene lost 6 bases, with 15 bases spanning the gap. CDR3 size: 15 residues. The germline CDR1 and CDR2 sequences are LNHDA and SQIVND (reference sequence). The CDR3: CASSISRVLFQPQHF. The CDR3 region has the DNA TGTGCCAGTAGTATCAGCAGGGTGTTGTTTCAGCCCCAGCATTTT.

The V and J genes are TRBV30 and TRBJ1-5, with 8 bases lining up with TRBD1. CDR1 is GTSNPN and CDR2 is SVGIG in the germline V gene (reference sequence). There are 12 residues in the CDR3. Trimming at V came to 8 bases and at J to 5 bases, leaving 5 bases not matched to a gene. Here the CDR3 reads CAAGQGHQPQHF. The CDR3 DNA reads as TGTGCCGCAGGACAGGGCCATCAGCCCCAGCATTTT.

V usage is TRBV5-1 and J usage is TRBJ2-3, with TRBD2 matching over 8 bases. This CDR3 comprises 14 residues. CDR1 is SGHRS and CDR2 is YFSETQ in the germline V gene. J was trimmed by 5 bases and V by 4 bases; bases with no gene match: 6. CDR3 nucleotides: TGCGCCAGCAGCCCACAGCGGGGGATAGATACGCAGTATTTT. This translates into CASSPQRGIDTQYF.

The chain combines TRBV28 with TRBJ1-1, with D hard to call. The CDR3 is 13 residues long. Trimming took off 2 bases at V and 5 bases at J, with 9 bases between the two ends. Per the germline V gene, CDR1 is MDHEN and CDR2 is SYDVKM. The CDR3 loop is CASSLPVKTEAFF. The CDR3 DNA reads as TGTGCCAGCAGTTTACCGGTCAAGACTGAAGCTTTCTTT. Variable domain in full (rest from reference TRBV28 and TRBJ1-1): DVKVTQSSRYLVKRTGEKVFLECVQDMDHENMFWYRQDPGLGLRLIYFSYDVKMKEKGDIPEGYSVSREKKERFSLILESASTNQTSMYLCASSLPVKTEAFFGQGTRLTVV.

This clone was seen only once. The chain links TRBV5-1 to TRBJ1-4; no definite D call. Germline V gene data show CDR1 as SGHRS and CDR2 as YFSETQ. This CDR3 region has 14 residues. Trimming removed 2 bases at V and 1 base at J, with 6 bases between. The CDR3: CASSFEGTNEKLFF. CDR3 DNA: TGCGCCAGCAGCTTCGAGGGAACTAATGAAAAACTGTTTTTT.